This T cell receptor beta chain originates from a study of OX40 agonist ivuxolimab in advanced cancers. This table comes from immunoSEQ multiplex PCR, and its TCRdb copy is limited to in-frame clones, with some not included. The data show approximately 76,000 clones, 70% to 90% seen once. The CDR3 has 11 residues. The germline V gene has CDR1 DFQATT and CDR2 SNEGSKA (reference sequence). V dropped 3 bases and J dropped 8 bases, with 8 bases sitting between them. The sequence derives from an adult with an advanced solid tumor such as melanoma, head and neck, liver or kidney cancer. Sequences were derived from CD4+ or CD8+ T cells sorted from blood, sampled in a trial of the OX40 agonist ivuxolimab. The chain recombines TRBV20-1 with TRBJ2-1; the D gene is possibly TRBD2 (5 bases). CDR3 sequence: CSASTSHEQFF. Written as DNA, the CDR3 is TGCAGTGCTAGTACTAGTCATGAGCAGTTCTTC.